The subject of this entry is one T cell receptor beta chain. After extraction with the RNeasy kit, 0.5 to 1 ug of the RNA was reverse transcribed using random hexamers. Amplification of the TCR beta CDR3 was carried out by immunoSEQ multiplex PCR, which spanned a total of 54 Vbeta and 13 Jbeta segments. TCRdb ran MiXCR on the immunoSEQ multiplex PCR reads and lists one entry per CDR3 protein. The sample includes about 200,000 distinct CDR3 sequences, nearly 95% seen only once; the top ten take approximately 0.093%. The sample is drawn from a study of CD8 T cells in Susac syndrome. The clonotype originates from a human donor with multiple sclerosis. Specimen: CD4+ T cells from PBMCs.

The CDR3 region has the DNA TGTGCCAGCAGTGATGACGGACGGAGCTATGGCTACACCTTC. As protein: CASSDDGRSYGYTF. The J gene is TRBJ1-2, the V gene TRBV2; D unresolved. The CDR3 is 14 amino acids. Deletions cut 3 bases from V and 4 bases from J, with 12 bases between. Germline V gene lookup returns CDR1 SNHLY and CDR2 FYNNEI.